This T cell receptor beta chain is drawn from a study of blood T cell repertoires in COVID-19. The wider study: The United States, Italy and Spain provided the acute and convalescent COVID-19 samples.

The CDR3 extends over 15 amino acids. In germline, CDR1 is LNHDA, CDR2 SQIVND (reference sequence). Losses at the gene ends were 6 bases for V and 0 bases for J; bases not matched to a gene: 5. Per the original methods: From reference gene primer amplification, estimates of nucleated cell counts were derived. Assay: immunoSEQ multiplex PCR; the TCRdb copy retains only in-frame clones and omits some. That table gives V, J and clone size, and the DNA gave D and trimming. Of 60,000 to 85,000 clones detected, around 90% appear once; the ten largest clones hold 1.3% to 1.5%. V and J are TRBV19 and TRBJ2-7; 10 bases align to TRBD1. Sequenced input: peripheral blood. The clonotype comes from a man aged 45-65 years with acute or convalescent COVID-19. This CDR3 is CASRTDRGSSYEQYF. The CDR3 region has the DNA TGTGCCAGTAGGACGGACAGGGGGTCCTCCTACGAGCAGTACTTC.